Below are 26 T cell receptor beta chains sequenced from a single sample in a study of T cell responses to AZD1222 COVID-19 vaccine. Libraries were prepared by immunoSEQ multiplex PCR; TCRdb keeps only in-frame clonotypes and omits some of them. The table has more than 80,000 clones, around 88% seen once; the top ten hold about a tenth. The sample consisted of peripheral blood, taken on day 0 of MenACWY control vaccination. The origin of the receptors is an adult in good health.

Remarks on this clone: This sample also contains other DNA sequences that code for the same CDR3. The chain couples TRBV7-2 to TRBJ1-2; D remains unclear. Between the trimmed V and J ends, which lost 1 base and 5 bases, there was a span of 5 bases. The CDR3 extends over 12 amino acids. The V gene's germline CDR1 is SGHTA and CDR2 FQGNSA. The CDR3 DNA is TGTGCCAGCAGCTTAGGGGGTTATGGCTACACCTTC. Translated: CASSLGGYGYTF.

DNA of the CDR3: TGTGCCAGCAGTTACTCGGCGGAGAACACTGAAGCTTTCTTT. It codes for CASSYSAENTEAFF. This chain connects TRBV6-5 to TRBJ1-1, with D hard to call. CDR3 length: 14 amino acids. The V gene's germline CDR1 is MNHEY and CDR2 SVGAGI. The V gene lost 0 bases and the J gene lost 1 base, with 6 bases spanning the gap.

V is TRBV4-3 and J is TRBJ1-1; D ambiguous. V was cut by 0 bases and J by 8 bases, with 13 bases left in between. The CDR3 is made up of 14 amino acids. The germline CDR1 and CDR2 sequences are LGHNA and YSLEER. The CDR3, as DNA: TGCGCCAGCAGCCAAGATCCCAGGAGCCTAGAAGCTTTCTTT. It translates to CASSQDPRSLEAFF.

This clone came up a few times. The CDR3 loop reads CATSRDEGGIYTF. The CDR3 nucleotides read TGTGCCACCAGCAGAGATGAGGGAGGGATCTACACCTTC. The rearrangement joins TRBV15 to TRBJ1-2; unclear D gene. V shed 0 bases and J shed 10 bases, with 12 bases lying between them. The CDR3 totals 13 residues. Germline V CDR1 and CDR2: LNHNV, YYDKDF (reference sequence).

The chain employs TRBV27 and TRBJ2-7; D gene uncertain. The CDR3 runs 15 residues. The germline V and J ends were trimmed by 4 bases and 3 bases, with 16 bases remaining between them. Germline V gene data show CDR1 as MNHEY and CDR2 as SMNVEV (reference sequence). The CDR3 DNA reads as TGTGCCAGCAGTTCCCTAATTTTTGGGCGCTACGAGCAGTACTTC. Translation gives CASSSLIFGRYEQYF.

The chain recombines TRBV14 with TRBJ1-4; TRBD1 might be the D (5 bases). The CDR3 extends over 14 amino acids. From germline, CDR1 is SGHDN and CDR2 FVKESK. The V end was cut by 5 bases, the J end by 4 bases, with 11 bases between. This CDR3 reads CASSSGTYNEKLFF. The CDR3 DNA sequence: TGTGCCAGCAGCTCCGGGACCTATAATGAAAAACTGTTTTTT. Drawing the rest from reference TRBV14 and TRBJ1-4, the complete variable domain is EAGVTQFPSHSVIEKGQTVTLRCDPISGHDNLYWYRRVMGKEIKFLLHFVKESKQDESGMPNNRFLAERTGGTYSTLKVQPAELEDSGVYFCASSSGTYNEKLFFGSGTQLSVL.

The rearrangement joins TRBV11-2 to TRBJ1-5; no firm D call. CDR3 length: 14 residues. Germline-derived CDR1 and CDR2 are SGHAT and FQNNGV. Between the trimmed V and J ends, which lost 6 bases and 3 bases, there was a span of 12 bases. The CDR3 nucleotides are TGTGCCAGCAGTTCTGGAACCCCCAATCAGCCCCAGCATTTT. It encodes CASSSGTPNQPQHF.

In its sample, this clone was seen once. The chain joins TRBV2 to TRBJ2-5, with D perhaps matching TRBD1 (6 bases). V was cut by 7 bases and J by 9 bases, with 18 bases left in between. The germline V gene encodes CDR1 SNHLY and CDR2 FYNNEI. The CDR3 extends over 13 amino acids. The CDR3 region has the DNA TGTGCCAGCACCGGCCCGATAAGGACAGCCCAGTACTTC. The encoded protein is CASTGPIRTAQYF.

This clone was counted once. This chain uses TRBV6-1 with TRBJ1-1; TRBD1 matches at 8 bases. CDR3 length equals 13 residues. Germline V gene data show CDR1 as MNHNS and CDR2 as SASEGT. J lost 11 bases, V lost 5 bases, and 10 bases had no gene match. CDR3 coding DNA: TGTGCCAGCAGTTCAGGACAGGGCTGGCGGGCTTTCTTT. It translates to CASSSGQGWRAFF.

This rearrangement joins TRBV6-5 to TRBJ2-7; 7 nucleotides match TRBD2. J was trimmed by 2 bases and V by 0 bases; bases with no gene match: 4. CDR1 and CDR2 (germline): MNHEY, SVGAGI. This CDR3 is built from 15 residues. CDR3 residues: CASSYSREGPYEQYF. CDR3 in DNA: TGTGCCAGCAGTTACTCGAGGGAGGGTCCCTACGAGCAGTACTTC.

This chain uses TRBV4-3 with TRBJ1-1; tentative D call: TRBD1 (6 bases). Germline V lookup: CDR1 LGHNA, CDR2 YSLEER. V was trimmed by 2 bases and J by 7 bases, leaving 14 bases between them. This CDR3 contains 14 residues. CDR3 DNA: TGCGCCAGCAGCCAACAGGGACACCTATATGAAGCTTTCTTT. It translates to CASSQQGHLYEAFF.

The chain has TRBV20-1 and TRBJ1-5, with D unclear. Germline CDR1 DFQATT, CDR2 SNEGSKA (reference sequence). V lost 3 bases and J 3 bases, leaving 9 bases between the germline ends. The CDR3 loop spans 13 amino acids. CDR3 sequence reads: CSASDKNNQPQHF. CDR3 sequence (DNA): TGCAGTGCTAGTGACAAGAACAATCAGCCCCAGCATTTT.

V is TRBV3-1 (or the pseudogene TRBV3-2) and J is TRBJ1-1; D gene ambiguous. Germline assignment: CDR1 LGHDT and CDR2 YNNKEL (reference sequence). V lost 5 bases to trimming and J lost 8 bases, with 9 bases between them. CDR3 length: 11 residues. The CDR3 here is CASSVAEEAFF. The CDR3 nucleotides read TGTGCCAGCAGCGTCGCGGAGGAAGCTTTCTTT.

The rearrangement uses TRBV7-9 and TRBJ1-1, with D possibly matching TRBD1 (5 bases). Per the germline V gene, CDR1 is SEHNR and CDR2 is FQNEAQ (reference sequence). Trimming stripped 4 bases from V and 1 base from J, with 16 bases between. CDR3 length equals 16 residues. The CDR3 sequence is CASSSTGGVGNTEAFF. The CDR3 region has the DNA TGTGCCAGCAGCTCGACCGGGGGGGTTGGGAACACTGAAGCTTTCTTT.

The J gene is TRBJ1-2, the V gene TRBV15; the match to TRBD1 covers 9 bases. V shed 1 base, J shed 4 bases, and the junction held 7 bases outside the gene matches. The germline CDR1 and CDR2 sequences are LNHNV and YYDKDF (reference sequence). The CDR3 covers 16 residues. CDR3 sequence reads: CATSRGGTGQFYGYTF. The DNA of the CDR3 is TGTGCCACCAGCAGAGGAGGGACAGGGCAGTTCTATGGCTACACCTTC.

The CDR3 sequence is CASSPARRGVNEQFF. The DNA of the CDR3 is TGCGCCAGCAGCCCCGCCAGGCGTGGCGTCAATGAGCAGTTCTTC. The chain has TRBV5-1 and TRBJ2-1, with unresolved D. V lost 4 bases to trimming and J lost 6 bases, with 17 bases between them. The CDR3 has 15 residues. Looked up from germline, CDR1 is SGHRS and CDR2 is YFSETQ.

V and J are TRBV30 and TRBJ1-4, with 8 positions matching TRBD1. V gave up 7 bases and J gave up 2 bases; unmatched junction bases: 3. The CDR3 runs 13 residues. CDR1 and CDR2 from the germline V gene are GTSNPN and SVGIG (reference sequence). CDR3 loop: CAFDRGTNEKLFF. The CDR3 nucleotides read TGTGCCTTCGACAGGGGTACTAATGAAAAACTGTTTTTT.

This chain joins TRBV4-2 and TRBJ2-3, with no clear D. The CDR3 runs to 17 residues. CDR1 and CDR2 (germline): LGHNA, YNFKEQ. V was trimmed by 0 bases and J by 1 base, leaving 14 bases between them. CDR3 coding DNA: TGTGCCAGCAGCCAAGATCGTTGGCAAGCAGGCACAGATACGCAGTATTTT. Encoded protein: CASSQDRWQAGTDTQYF.

The J gene is TRBJ1-1, the V gene TRBV7-2, with D maybe TRBD1 (6 bases). Germline assignment: CDR1 SGHTA and CDR2 FQGNSA. The V gene lost 4 bases and the J gene lost 4 bases, with 19 bases spanning the gap. There are 16 residues in the CDR3. CDR3 sequence reads: CASSSPSGGWGTEAFF. The CDR3 DNA follows: TGTGCCAGCAGCTCCCCATCCGGGGGCTGGGGCACTGAAGCTTTCTTT.

The V call is TRBV4-2, the J call TRBJ2-7; 8 bases match TRBD1. V shed 0 bases, J shed 3 bases, and the junction held 16 bases outside the gene matches. There are 19 residues in the CDR3. Germline-derived CDR1 and CDR2 are LGHNA and YNFKEQ. The CDR3 region has the DNA TGTGCCAGCAGCCAAGACTGGGGGAAACAGGGGGTGTGGTACTACGAGCAGTACTTC. Residues: CASSQDWGKQGVWYYEQYF.

The chain combines TRBV3-1 (or the pseudogene TRBV3-2) with TRBJ2-2; 7 nucleotides align to TRBD2. V was pared by 3 bases and J by 4 bases, with 5 bases of the junction left unmatched. Germline CDR1 and CDR2: LGHDT and YNNKEL (reference sequence). The CDR3 runs 15 residues. This CDR3 reads CASSQGGSLTGELFF. CDR3 DNA sequence: TGTGCCAGCAGCCAGGGAGGGTCCCTCACCGGGGAGCTGTTTTTT.

The chain uses TRBV19 and TRBJ1-5; D is possibly TRBD1 (5 bases). This CDR3 is 15 amino acids long. Germline CDR1 reads LNHDA; CDR2 reads SQIVND (reference sequence). Trimming stripped 6 bases from V and 0 bases from J, with 12 bases between. The CDR3 protein is CASSRGVRSNQPQHF. The CDR3 region has the DNA TGTGCCAGTAGCCGGGGGGTGCGTAGCAATCAGCCCCAGCATTTT.

V gene TRBV10-2 combines with J gene TRBJ1-4; D unresolved. Germline-derived CDR1 and CDR2 are WSHSY and SAAADI. The CDR3 sequence is 15 residues long. V lost 6 bases and J 6 bases, leaving 17 bases between the germline ends. This chain's CDR3 is CASRAAVVGDEKLFF. CDR3 nucleotide sequence: TGCGCCAGCAGAGCCGCTGTAGTGGGAGATGAAAAACTGTTTTTT.

V usage is TRBV6-5 and J usage is TRBJ2-5, with a possible D match to TRBD2 (5 bases). V was clipped by 0 bases and J by 7 bases, with 15 bases between them. This CDR3 is built from 15 residues. The germline V gene has CDR1 MNHEY and CDR2 SVGAGI. CDR3 DNA: TGTGCCAGCAGTTACTCGATCCAGGAAAGCGGGACCCAGTACTTC. Protein: CASSYSIQESGTQYF.

The chain couples TRBV3-1 (or the pseudogene TRBV3-2) to TRBJ2-7; 8 bases map to TRBD1. Germline V gene sequence: CDR1 LGHDT, CDR2 YNNKEL (reference sequence). There are 15 residues in the CDR3. Trimming removed 4 bases from V and 1 base from J; junction bases left unmatched: 6. CDR3: CASSPRTGISYEQYF. CDR3 DNA sequence: TGTGCCAGCAGCCCACGGACAGGGATTTCCTACGAGCAGTACTTC.

The table lists this clone with a count of one. V and J are TRBV28 and TRBJ1-2, with 8 bases lining up with TRBD1. The trim removed 5 bases at V and 3 bases at J, leaving 2 bases unmatched. The germline V gene encodes CDR1 MDHEN and CDR2 SYDVKM. CDR3 size: 13 residues. The CDR3 protein is CASSEQGDYGYTF. CDR3 sequence (DNA): TGTGCCAGCAGTGAACAGGGGGACTATGGCTACACCTTC.